This entry lists 29 T cell receptor beta chains sequenced from one sample in a study of CD8 T cells in ankylosing spondylitis. TCRdb reprocessed the 5' RACE reads with MiXCR, giving one entry per CDR3 protein. The sample holds some 200,000 distinct CDR3 sequences, roughly 26% seen once. Material for sequencing was blood, either unsorted or a sorted T cell fraction (not recorded which). The receptors shown here come from a male donor with ankylosing spondylitis or in good health (not recorded which).

This sequence joins TRBV23-1 and TRBJ1-5; no definite D call. TRBV23-1 is recorded as an ORF, its role being uncertain. CDR3 length: 16 residues. Trimming took 7 bases from V and 1 from J, leaving 17 bases between them. The CDR3 is CASTKEASLSNQPQHF. Written as DNA, the CDR3 is TGCGCCAGCACAAAGGAGGCGAGTTTGAGCAATCAGCCCCAGCATTTT.

V and J are TRBV29-1 and TRBJ2-3; D is possibly TRBD1 (6 bases). Germline values: CDR1 SQVTM, CDR2 ANQGSEA. The CDR3 contains 14 residues. V was clipped by 5 bases and J by 2 bases, with 14 bases between them. The CDR3 coding sequence is TGCAGCGTTCGACAGGCAGGGGTCACAGATACGCAGTATTTT. Translation gives CSVRQAGVTDTQYF.

This clonotype was seen at least ten times. The chain carries TRBV20-1 and TRBJ1-1; D is uncertain. The CDR3 sequence is 11 residues long. V was pared by 5 bases and J by 0 bases, with 4 bases between. The germline CDR1 and CDR2 sequences are DFQATT and SNEGSKA (reference sequence). The CDR3 DNA reads as TGCAGTGCTCCTATGAACACTGAAGCTTTCTTT. This encodes CSAPMNTEAFF.

This clonotype has ten or more counts. The chain uses TRBV28 and TRBJ1-5; D is unclear. Per germline, CDR1 MDHEN and CDR2 SYDVKM. The CDR3 totals 15 residues. V was pared by 5 bases and J by 4 bases, with 15 bases between. The DNA for the CDR3 is TGTGCCAGCAGTCTCGGACCGAACGTGAATCAGCCCCAGCATTTT. It codes for CASSLGPNVNQPQHF.

J is TRBJ2-1 and V is TRBV12-3 or TRBV12-4; a weak D match, TRBD1 (7 bases). The CDR3 spans 15 residues. V was shortened by 3 bases and J by 7 bases, with 16 bases between the two germline ends. This chain's CDR3 is CASSFRGEVWNEQFF. The CDR3 DNA reads TGTGCCAGCAGTTTCAGGGGGGAAGTCTGGAATGAGCAGTTCTTC.

The chain carries TRBV5-7 and TRBJ2-7; D could derive from TRBD1 or TRBD2 (10 bases each). TRBV5-7 is an ORF for which the function is uncertain. There are 17 residues in the CDR3. V lost 8 bases, J lost 3 bases, and 27 bases lay in between. The CDR3 spells CARGPGTGASGSYEQYF. The CDR3 DNA follows: TGTGCCAGGGGCCCCGGGACAGGGGCTAGCGGGAGCTACGAGCAGTACTTC.

This clonotype was seen once. The J gene is TRBJ1-1, the V gene TRBV6-5; 7 nucleotides line up with TRBD1. J gave up 5 bases and V 2 bases, and 5 bases lay outside the gene matches. The CDR3 runs to 14 residues. From germline, CDR1 is MNHEY and CDR2 SVGAGI. In nucleotides, the CDR3 is TGTGCCAGCAGTTACGGGGGCAGGGGGACTGAAGCTTTCTTT. Translation gives CASSYGGRGTEAFF.

This clonotype was recorded at least ten times. The chain carries TRBV12-3 or TRBV12-4 and TRBJ1-6; no clear D gene. The V gene lost 8 bases and the J gene lost 5 bases, with 7 bases spanning the gap. The CDR3 has 12 amino acids. The CDR3 nucleotides are TGTGCCAGCGGCTGGGATAATTCACCCCTCCACTTT. Its protein product is CASGWDNSPLHF.

The chain is built from TRBV5-1 and TRBJ2-1; 9 bases map to TRBD1. V lost 1 base to trimming and J lost 8 bases; unmatched junction nucleotides: 10. The CDR3 has 16 residues. Germline V lookup: CDR1 SGHRS, CDR2 YFSETQ. The CDR3 DNA reads as TGCGCCAGCAGCTTGAGGCCGGGACAGGGTGGCGATGAGCAGTTCTTC. Translated: CASSLRPGQGGDEQFF.

This clonotype was observed a few times. The rearrangement joins TRBV19 to TRBJ2-5, with TRBD1 as a possible D gene (6 bases). This CDR3 has 13 residues. Germline V gene data show CDR1 as LNHDA and CDR2 as SQIVND (reference sequence). V was clipped by 9 bases and J by 2 bases, with 13 bases between them. The chain's CDR3 is CASSRTVQETQYF. CDR3 nucleotide sequence: TGTGCCAGCAGTCGGACAGTTCAAGAGACCCAGTACTTC.

This clonotype was counted many times. The chain links TRBV7-8 to TRBJ2-5; D is unresolved. With 5 bases removed from V and 5 bases from J, the gap between germline ends came to 12 bases. Germline CDR1 and CDR2: SGHVS and FQNEAQ. CDR3 length: 13 amino acids. The CDR3 reads CASSDGRTETQYF. As DNA, the CDR3 is TGTGCCAGCAGCGACGGGCGGACCGAGACCCAGTACTTC.

This clonotype was recorded many times. This sequence joins TRBV10-3 and TRBJ2-3; TRBD2 is a possible D gene (6 bases). This CDR3 spans 14 amino acids. Trimming removed 6 bases from V and 6 bases from J, with 16 bases in between. Looked up from germline, CDR1 is ENHRY and CDR2 is SYGVKD. The CDR3 region has the DNA TGTGCCATCAGACCCCTGCGGGGTTCCGATACGCAGTATTTT. It yields the protein CAIRPLRGSDTQYF.

In this sample, this clonotype turned up many times. The chain combines TRBV29-1 with TRBJ1-1; no definite D call. V lost 6 bases to trimming and J lost 0 bases, with 11 bases between them. The CDR3 is 13 residues long. The germline gives CDR1 SQVTM, CDR2 ANQGSEA. The CDR3 loop reads CSVPRLMNTEAFF. In DNA, the CDR3 is TGCAGCGTGCCCCGGCTTATGAACACTGAAGCTTTCTTT.

In its sample, this clonotype was seen many times. The chain couples TRBV9 to TRBJ1-3; D unresolved. Trimming left V 4 bases short and J 0 bases short, with 14 bases between. Germline CDR1 is SGDLS and CDR2 is YYNGEE. The CDR3 length is 16 residues. CDR3 loop: CASSREPPTSGNTIYF. CDR3 in DNA: TGTGCCAGCAGCCGTGAGCCCCCGACCTCTGGAAACACCATATATTTT.

This clonotype was seen at least ten times. This chain connects TRBV4-2 to TRBJ2-7; D gene uncertain. V lost 4 bases and J 3 bases, leaving 16 bases between the germline ends. The CDR3 has 15 residues. Germline V lookup: CDR1 LGHNA, CDR2 YNFKEQ. In DNA, the CDR3 is TGTGCCAGCAGCCCCGAAGAGGTAGGGCTCTACGAGCAGTACTTC. It is translated as CASSPEEVGLYEQYF.

CDR3 coding DNA: TGTGCCAGCAGTTTATGGGGATCGGAGGGCACTGAAGCTTTCTTT. Protein sequence: CASSLWGSEGTEAFF. The chain has TRBV27 and TRBJ1-1; D unresolved. This CDR3 comprises 15 residues. V shed 1 base and J shed 4 bases, with 13 bases lying between them. CDR1 MNHEY and CDR2 SMNVEV come from the germline V gene (reference sequence).

This clonotype was recorded at least ten times. This rearrangement joins TRBV20-1 to TRBJ2-1; 13 nucleotides align to TRBD2. V lost 5 bases to trimming and J lost 4 bases; unmatched junction nucleotides: 5. CDR3 length: 15 amino acids. Germline lookup yields CDR1 DFQATT and CDR2 SNEGSKA (reference sequence). The CDR3 loop is CSADGLAGAYNEQFF. For the CDR3, the DNA is TGCAGTGCTGACGGACTAGCGGGAGCTTACAATGAGCAGTTCTTC.

This clonotype was counted at least ten times. The genes are TRBV6-6 and TRBJ1-1, with a tentative D call TRBD1 (6 bases). CDR1 and CDR2 from the germline V gene are MNHNY and SVGAGI (reference sequence). This CDR3 region has 13 residues. Trimming shortened V by 0 bases and J by 8 bases, and 10 bases separated the two germline ends. DNA for the CDR3: TGTGCCAGCAGTTACTCCTTGGGGACAGAAGCTTTCTTT. Protein: CASSYSLGTEAFF.

V and J are TRBV12-3 or TRBV12-4 and TRBJ1-5; D gene uncertain. This CDR3 has 14 amino acids. The germline V and J ends were trimmed by 3 bases and 0 bases, with 6 bases remaining between them. CDR3: CASSFGYSNQPQHF. The CDR3, as DNA: TGTGCCAGCAGTTTTGGGTATAGCAATCAGCCCCAGCATTTT.

The rearrangement links TRBV27 to TRBJ2-7; TRBD2 might be the D (6 bases). Germline CDR1 is MNHEY and CDR2 is SMNVEV (reference sequence). V lost 11 bases, J lost 3 bases, and 11 bases lay in between. The CDR3 has 11 amino acids. The CDR3 here is CAAGLRYEQYF. CDR3 in DNA: TGTGCCGCCGGACTACGCTACGAGCAGTACTTC.

J is TRBJ2-7 and V is TRBV29-1, with D uncertain. V gave up 5 bases and J gave up 0 bases, with 8 bases separating them. The CDR3 spans 12 residues. The germline gives CDR1 SQVTM, CDR2 ANQGSEA. The CDR3 DNA reads TGCAGCGTTACACAGCGCTCCTACGAGCAGTACTTC. Protein sequence: CSVTQRSYEQYF.

This clonotype appeared many times. The V gene is TRBV7-2, the J gene TRBJ2-1; D unclear. Trimming took off 5 bases at V and 6 bases at J, with 8 bases between the two ends. The CDR3 consists of 12 residues. Germline lookup yields CDR1 SGHTA and CDR2 FQGNSA. As DNA, the CDR3 is TGTGCCAGCAGCCCTCTAACCAATGAGCAGTTCTTC. It codes for CASSPLTNEQFF.

This clonotype occurred many times. The CDR3 DNA is TGTGCCATCAGTGAGTCGCCAGGGGGCGCCGGGGAGCTGTTTTTT. Protein: CAISESPGGAGELFF. The chain has TRBV10-3 and TRBJ2-2; TRBD1 agrees at 8 bases. This CDR3 has 15 residues. Looked up from germline, CDR1 is ENHRY and CDR2 is SYGVKD. Germline trimming cut 0 bases from V and 6 bases from J; bases unmatched to any gene: 3.

The table lists this clonotype with a count of one. This may arise from a read error, as a much more abundant clone is one base away. The V gene is TRBV29-1, the J gene TRBJ2-2, with D perhaps given as TRBD1 or TRBD2 (5 bases each). Germline assignment: CDR1 SQVTM and CDR2 ANQGSEA. There are 14 residues in the CDR3. The CDR3 nucleotides are TGCAGCGCTGGTCTGGGGACCAACACCGGGGAGCTGGTTTTT. This translates into CSAGLGTNTGELVF.

The rearrangement uses TRBV23-1 and TRBJ2-7; D is unresolved. TRBV23-1 carries the ORF label, with uncertain function. V was clipped by 1 base and J by 6 bases, with 10 bases between them. The CDR3 is made up of 13 amino acids. CDR3: CASSQYQRSEQYF. The CDR3 DNA reads as TGCGCCAGCAGTCAATATCAGCGTAGCGAGCAGTACTTC.

This clonotype was observed a handful of times. The chain combines TRBV7-9 with TRBJ2-1, with D hard to call. In germline, CDR1 is SEHNR, CDR2 FQNEAQ (reference sequence). Trimming took 5 bases from V and 7 from J, leaving 15 bases between them. CDR3 length equals 14 residues. CDR3 region: CASSALKSQNEQFF. The CDR3 DNA is TGTGCCAGCAGCGCACTGAAGTCGCAGAATGAGCAGTTCTTC.

This clonotype was seen at least ten times. The V call is TRBV5-5, the J call TRBJ1-5; no firm D call. The germline V gene encodes CDR1 SGHKS and CDR2 YYEKEE (reference sequence). V lost 4 bases and J 1 base, leaving 12 bases between the germline ends. There are 15 residues in the CDR3. This CDR3 reads CASSPEDGSNQPQHF. CDR3 nucleotides: TGTGCCAGCAGCCCCGAGGACGGGAGCAATCAGCCCCAGCATTTT.

The sample holds a few counts of this clonotype. The chain carries TRBV6-1 and TRBJ1-1; TRBD1 might be the D (6 bases). V shed 5 bases and J shed 0 bases, with 10 bases lying between them. This CDR3 region has 14 residues. Germline assignment: CDR1 MNHNS and CDR2 SASEGT. DNA for the CDR3: TGTGCCAGCAGTACAGGGTCTCTGAACACTGAAGCTTTCTTT. Its translation is CASSTGSLNTEAFF.

The rearrangement uses TRBV29-1 and TRBJ2-5; 7 nucleotides agree with TRBD2. The germline gives CDR1 SQVTM, CDR2 ANQGSEA. The CDR3 length is 14 residues. For the CDR3, the DNA is TGCAGTGCATGGGGAGGGGACCAAGGAGAGACCCAGTACTTC. It codes for CSAWGGDQGETQYF. The variable domain in full, with the rest retrieved from reference TRBV29-1 and TRBJ2-5, is SAVISQKPSRDICQRGTSLTIQCQVDSQVTMMFWYRQQPGQSLTLIATANQGSEATYESGFVIDKFPISRPNLTFSTLTVSNMSPEDSSIYLCSAWGGDQGETQYFGPGTRLLVL.